These 6 T cell receptor beta chains originate from one sample sequenced in a study of T cell repertoires in cytomegalovirus infection. Each CDR3 protein gets one entry after TCRdb re-called the reads with MiXCR. Seen here are 200,000 or so distinct CDR3 sequences, 28% observed once, and the top ten hold roughly 32%. The sample comprised PBMCs. The receptor set was obtained from a human donor in good health (CMV status not recorded). Some clones in this sample may be carry-over from other donors' samples.

The rearrangement joins TRBV5-6 to TRBJ2-5, with D hard to call. The CDR3 is 15 residues long. Trimming pared 3 bases from V and 1 base from J, leaving 13 bases between. Per the germline V gene, CDR1 is SGHDT and CDR2 is YYEEEE. The CDR3 protein is CASSSGRAIQETQYF. DNA of the CDR3: TGTGCCAGCAGCTCCGGAAGGGCGATCCAAGAGACCCAGTACTTC.

The rearrangement uses TRBV19 and TRBJ1-1; no firm D call. The CDR3 consists of 14 residues. V lost 3 bases, J lost 3 bases, and 11 bases lay in between. Germline lookup yields CDR1 LNHDA and CDR2 SQIVND (reference sequence). This CDR3 is CASSIEGLDTEAFF. DNA for the CDR3: TGTGCCAGTAGTATTGAGGGATTGGACACTGAAGCTTTCTTT.

This clonotype has a handful of counts. CDR3 sequence (DNA): TGTGCCAGCAGTTATTGGGGGACAGGGCAAGAGACCCAGTACTTC. Translation: CASSYWGTGQETQYF. The J gene is TRBJ2-5, the V gene TRBV6-2 or TRBV6-3; 9 bases match TRBD1. This CDR3 is 15 amino acids long. The V gene's germline CDR1 is MNHEY and CDR2 SVGEGT. The V and J ends lost 3 bases and 2 bases, in that order; junction bases with no gene match: 4.

This chain links TRBV12-5 with TRBJ1-1, with TRBD1 matching 11 bases. Germline V gives CDR1 LGHNT, CDR2 FRNRAP. The CDR3 is 15 amino acids. J lost 6 bases, V lost 6 bases, and 9 bases had no gene match. The CDR3, as DNA: TGTGCTAGTGGCCTGGGACAGGGGGATTTCGCTGAAGCTTTCTTT. Protein: CASGLGQGDFAEAFF.

The rearrangement links TRBV12-3 or TRBV12-4 to TRBJ1-5; D unclear. The CDR3 loop spans 13 amino acids. V lost 6 bases and J lost 7, with 13 bases in between. For the CDR3, the DNA is TGTGCCAGCAGCCGAGGTTGGGAACAGCCCCAGCATTTT. This gives the protein CASSRGWEQPQHF.

This clonotype was seen ten or more times. V and J are TRBV4-1 and TRBJ2-4, with D possibly TRBD2 on 7 matching bases. CDR1 and CDR2 (germline): MGHRA, YSYEKL. There are 15 residues in the CDR3. V was clipped by 0 bases and J by 8 bases, with 14 bases between them. The CDR3 DNA sequence: TGCGCCAGCAGCCAAGATGACGGGGGGCTGGACATTCAGTACTTC. It translates to CASSQDDGGLDIQYF.